This passage covers 13 T cell receptor beta chains from one sample sequenced in a study of memory CD4+ T cells and cytomegalovirus serostatus. Clones were read by immunoSEQ multiplex PCR, and TCRdb kept only the in-frame ones, dropping some. The data contain tens of thousands of clones, 60% to 80% of them singletons. Single viable CD3+CD4+CD8-CD45RO+ cells were sorted as the memory CD4+ T cells. The sample was memory CD4+ T cells from blood. Receptors were obtained from an adult in good health and CMV-seronegative.

This rearrangement joins TRBV5-1 to TRBJ2-7; possibly TRBD2 for D (5 bases). Germline V lookup: CDR1 SGHRS, CDR2 YFSETQ. The CDR3 runs 14 residues. V was shortened by 0 bases and J by 2 bases, with 9 bases between the two germline ends. CDR3: CASSLAGDTYEQYF. In nucleotides, the CDR3 is TGCGCCAGCAGCTTGGCCGGGGATACCTACGAGCAGTACTTC. Supplemented by reference TRBV5-1 and TRBJ2-7, the full variable domain reads KAGVTQTPRYLIKTRGQQVTLSCSPISGHRSVSWYQQTPGQGLQFLFEYFSETQRNKGNFPGRFSGRQFSNSRSEMNVSTLELGDSALYLCASSLAGDTYEQYFGPGTRLTVT.

This clone showed up just once. The chain is built from TRBV28 and TRBJ2-5; the D is unclear. The germline V and J ends were trimmed by 4 bases and 2 bases, with 17 bases remaining between them. This CDR3 is built from 16 residues. Germline V gene lookup returns CDR1 MDHEN and CDR2 SYDVKM. In nucleotides, the CDR3 is TGTGCCAGCAGTTCCCCCTCTTCTCTGGGACAAGAGACCCAGTACTTC. Translated, it gives CASSSPSSLGQETQYF.

The chain uses TRBV4-3 and TRBJ1-1; unclear D gene. Germline CDR1 is LGHNA and CDR2 is YSLEER. V lost 0 bases, J lost 5 bases, and 7 bases lay in between. The CDR3 has 13 residues. CDR3 bases: TGCGCCAGCAGCCAAGATCAGCGGACTGAAGCTTTCTTT. Translation: CASSQDQRTEAFF.

The J gene is TRBJ1-1, the V gene TRBV7-2, with 8 bases identical to TRBD1. CDR1 is SGHTA, CDR2 FQGNSA, per germline. V shed 0 bases and J 2 bases; nucleotides not matched to a gene: 14. The CDR3 covers 19 residues. In DNA form, the CDR3 reads TGTGCCAGCAGCTTAGCCTTTTTGTCAAACCCAGGGGGCAACACTGAAGCTTTCTTT. Translating gives CASSLAFLSNPGGNTEAFF.

The V call is TRBV6-5, the J call TRBJ2-3; possibly TRBD1 for D (6 bases). The CDR3 spans 15 residues. CDR1 is MNHEY and CDR2 is SVGAGI in the germline V gene. Trimming took off 5 bases at V and 1 base at J, with 13 bases between the two ends. For the CDR3, the DNA is TGTGCCAGCAGTACAGGTTGGGGGCGCACAGATACGCAGTATTTT. Translated, it gives CASSTGWGRTDTQYF.

The chain links TRBV9 to TRBJ2-2; D might be TRBD2 (5 bases). The CDR3 contains 14 residues. CDR1 is SGDLS, CDR2 YYNGEE, per germline. V lost 0 bases and J 7 bases, leaving 10 bases between the germline ends. CDR3 amino acids: CASSVVSAGGELFF. The DNA for the CDR3 is TGTGCCAGCAGCGTAGTTAGCGCGGGCGGGGAGCTGTTTTTT.

For this clone: Other nucleotide sequences in the sample specify the same CDR3. The rearrangement joins TRBV11-3 to TRBJ2-5; TRBD1 is a possible D gene (6 bases). This CDR3 has 15 amino acids. V dropped 0 bases and J dropped 2 bases, with 10 bases sitting between them. Germline V lookup: CDR1 SGHNT, CDR2 YENEEA. CDR3 coding DNA: TGTGCCAGCAGCTTAGAGGGACAACCACAAGAGACCCAGTACTTC. Amino acids: CASSLEGQPQETQYF.

V is TRBV5-4 and J is TRBJ2-3; TRBD2 aligns across 10 bases. The CDR3 runs to 16 residues. Germline CDR1 and CDR2: SGHNT and YYREEE (reference sequence). The ends lost 3 bases at V and 6 bases at J; junction bases unmatched: 10. CDR3 in DNA: TGTGCCAGCAGCTCGGGTAGCGGGGGGTCCTTGGATACGCAGTATTTT. Protein: CASSSGSGGSLDTQYF.

The rearrangement joins TRBV19 to TRBJ1-1; maybe TRBD1 (5 bases). This CDR3 has 15 residues. The ends were cut back, 5 bases at V and 1 base at J, with 14 bases in the middle. Germline V lookup: CDR1 LNHDA, CDR2 SQIVND (reference sequence). CDR3 nucleotides: TGTGCCAGTAGTCCCTTACGGGGCGGGAACACTGAAGCTTTCTTT. This translates into CASSPLRGGNTEAFF. Full variable domain (rest looked up from reference TRBV19 and TRBJ1-1): DGGITQSPKYLFRKEGQNVTLSCEQNLNHDAMYWYRQDPGQGLRLIYYSQIVNDFQKGDIAEGYSVSREKKESFPLTVTSAQKNPTAFYLCASSPLRGGNTEAFFGQGTRLTVV.

The genes are TRBV6-1 and TRBJ1-1, with D unresolved. This CDR3 is built from 15 residues. Per germline, CDR1 MNHNS and CDR2 SASEGT. Trimming shortened V by 2 bases and J by 5 bases, and 15 bases separated the two germline ends. CDR3 coding DNA: TGTGCCAGCAGTGAACTTCTAAGGTCCCCGACTGAAGCTTTCTTT. The encoded protein is CASSELLRSPTEAFF.

V is TRBV6-6 and J is TRBJ1-2; D unclear. V lost 2 bases to trimming and J lost 7 bases, with 11 bases between them. The CDR3 runs to 13 residues. CDR1 is MNHNY and CDR2 is SVGAGI in the germline V gene (reference sequence). Here the CDR3 reads CASSYLGGSGYTF. The CDR3 bases are TGTGCCAGCAGTTACCTGGGCGGCTCTGGCTACACCTTC.

A few counts support this clone. The CDR3 here is CASSPTTVGPNEQYF. For the CDR3, the DNA is TGTGCCAGCAGTCCCACAACGGTGGGGCCCAACGAGCAGTACTTC. V gene TRBV2 combines with J gene TRBJ2-7; D perhaps matches TRBD1 (5 bases). The CDR3 extends over 15 amino acids. The germline gives CDR1 SNHLY, CDR2 FYNNEI. V gave up 5 bases and J gave up 5 bases, with 19 bases separating them.

This sequence joins TRBV5-1 and TRBJ2-7; 7 nucleotides align to TRBD2. Germline loops: CDR1 SGHRS, CDR2 YFSETQ. Trimming at V came to 4 bases and at J to 3 bases, leaving 13 bases not matched to a gene. The CDR3 spans 16 residues. Here the CDR3 DNA reads TGCGCCAGCAGCCCGGGAGCGGGGTCTACGGTCTACGAGCAGTACTTC. Its translation is CASSPGAGSTVYEQYF.